These 20 T cell receptor beta chains were all obtained from the same sample, sequenced in a study of T-cell reconstitution after alpha-beta-depleted transplantation in children. TCRbeta library preparation incorporated unique molecular identifiers. Using its own MiXCR run on the PCR reads, TCRdb lists one record per CDR3 protein. The sample gives around 440,000 distinct CDR3 sequences, 10% of which show up once; about 2% is in the top ten. The sequencing used PBMCs, collected before TCRalphabeta/CD19-depleted stem cell transplant. The receptors originated from a child aged 2-15 years with inherited bone marrow failure, due to receive a stem cell transplant.

This chain joins TRBV12-3 or TRBV12-4 and TRBJ2-7; D is ambiguous. The CDR3 totals 14 residues. V gave up 4 bases and J gave up 5 bases, with 15 bases separating them. CDR3 sequence reads: CASSSAKRYHEQYF. The CDR3 nucleotides are TGTGCCAGCAGTTCAGCTAAACGGTACCACGAGCAGTACTTC.

This clonotype was found many times. The CDR3 DNA is TGTGCCAGCAGTTTTTGGAGATCCCTGAGTCCAGATACGCAGTATTTT. It encodes CASSFWRSLSPDTQYF. The gene calls are TRBV28 and TRBJ2-3; D remains ambiguous. V was clipped by 3 bases and J by 4 bases, with 17 bases between them. Germline-derived CDR1 and CDR2 are MDHEN and SYDVKM. This CDR3 has 16 amino acids.

The chain has TRBV20-1 and TRBJ2-3; 11 bases line up with TRBD2. The V and J ends lost 4 bases and 3 bases, in that order; junction bases with no gene match: 12. The length of the CDR3 is 17 residues. CDR1 is DFQATT and CDR2 is SNEGSKA in the germline V gene (reference sequence). The CDR3 region is CSANPPGASGRTDTQYF. In DNA form, the CDR3 reads TGCAGTGCTAATCCCCCCGGAGCTAGCGGGAGGACAGATACGCAGTATTTT.

This clonotype turned up a few times. J is TRBJ2-2 and V is TRBV20-1; D is unclear. Germline CDR1 and CDR2: DFQATT and SNEGSKA (reference sequence). The CDR3 extends over 13 amino acids. Trimming took 2 bases from V and 7 from J, leaving 11 bases between them. CDR3 bases: TGCAGTGCTAGACAATACTATTACGGGGAGCTGTTTTTT. It yields the protein CSARQYYYGELFF.

The chain combines TRBV12-3 or TRBV12-4 with TRBJ2-5, with 9 bases matching TRBD1. The CDR3 is 15 amino acids. Losses at the gene ends were 5 bases for V and 5 bases for J; bases not matched to a gene: 9. DNA for the CDR3: TGTGCCAGCAGTCCGGGACAGGGTAATTTGGAGACCCAGTACTTC. Protein product: CASSPGQGNLETQYF.

This clonotype was observed a handful of times. The gene calls are TRBV4-3 and TRBJ2-3, with 10 bases lining up with TRBD1. The V gene end was trimmed by 1 base and the J gene end by 7 bases; junction bases not matched to a gene: 8. Per germline, CDR1 LGHNA and CDR2 YSLEER. The CDR3 length is 16 residues. Here the CDR3 DNA reads TGCGCCAGCAGCCAAGGCTCCGGGACAGGGGCGTATACGCAGTATTTT. Protein product: CASSQGSGTGAYTQYF.

This clonotype occurred many times. The gene calls are TRBV28 and TRBJ1-1, with 10 positions matching TRBD1. Losses at the gene ends were 3 bases for V and 8 bases for J; bases not matched to a gene: 9. The V gene's germline CDR1 is MDHEN and CDR2 SYDVKM. There are 15 residues in the CDR3. This CDR3 reads CASSLPTGGVAEAFF. DNA for the CDR3: TGTGCCAGCAGTTTGCCGACAGGGGGCGTCGCCGAAGCTTTCTTT.

This clonotype was recorded many times. The rearrangement links TRBV11-2 to TRBJ1-5; TRBD1 is a possible D gene (5 bases). Trimming stripped 1 base from V and 0 bases from J, with 16 bases between. The CDR3 has 18 residues. Per germline, CDR1 SGHAT and CDR2 FQNNGV. Written as DNA, the CDR3 is TGTGCCAGCAGCTTAGGCCCTCGGGGGGTTTATAGCAATCAGCCCCAGCATTTT. Translation gives CASSLGPRGVYSNQPQHF.

This clonotype appeared many times. J is TRBJ2-2 and V is TRBV4-3; possible D gene TRBD2, 7 bases. CDR3 length equals 18 residues. V lost 3 bases to trimming and J lost 7 bases, with 24 bases between them. The germline V gene has CDR1 LGHNA and CDR2 YSLEER. CDR3 amino acids: CASSQDPFSGGRGGELFF. The CDR3, as DNA: TGCGCCAGCAGCCAGGACCCTTTTTCCGGGGGGCGAGGCGGGGAGCTGTTTTTT.

This clonotype was found a few times. This chain links TRBV5-1 with TRBJ2-1; 7 bases line up with TRBD2. J gave up 1 base and V 4 bases, and 11 bases lay outside the gene matches. Germline V lookup: CDR1 SGHRS, CDR2 YFSETQ. The CDR3 runs to 17 residues. This CDR3 is CASSPWTGGSSYNEQFF. CDR3 coding DNA: TGCGCCAGCAGCCCATGGACCGGCGGGAGTTCCTACAATGAGCAGTTCTTC.

This clonotype came up a few times. V gene TRBV9 combines with J gene TRBJ2-2; D is unresolved. With 3 bases removed from V and 2 bases from J, the gap between germline ends came to 8 bases. From germline, CDR1 is SGDLS and CDR2 YYNGEE. CDR3 size: 14 residues. The CDR3 region is CASSGDINTGELFF. The CDR3 DNA is TGTGCCAGCAGCGGCGACATCAACACCGGGGAGCTGTTTTTT. The full variable domain, in which reference TRBV9 and TRBJ2-2 provide the parts outside the CDR3, is DSGVTQTPKHLITATGQRVTLRCSPRSGDLSVYWYQQSLDQGLQFLIQYYNGEERAKGNILERFSAQQFPDLHSELNLSSLELGDSALYFCASSGDINTGELFFGEGSRLTVL.

This clonotype was counted ten times or more. This sequence joins TRBV3-1 and TRBJ2-7; D is possibly TRBD1 (6 bases). Germline values: CDR1 LGHDT, CDR2 YNNKEL (reference sequence). This CDR3 is 15 amino acids long. Trimming left V 3 bases short and J 5 bases short, with 17 bases between. The CDR3 DNA sequence: TGTGCCAGCAGCCATGGGTTCAGGGGTGTCAACGAGCAGTACTTC. It is translated as CASSHGFRGVNEQYF.

V and J are TRBV28 and TRBJ1-1; D is ambiguous. Per the germline V gene, CDR1 is MDHEN and CDR2 is SYDVKM. The CDR3 runs to 15 residues. Trimming removed 3 bases from V and 1 base from J, with 12 bases in between. The CDR3 loop is CASSLGPTENTEAFF. The CDR3 DNA reads as TGTGCCAGCAGTTTGGGTCCCACGGAGAACACTGAAGCTTTCTTT.

This clonotype appeared many times. The DNA for the CDR3 is TGCGCCAGCAGCCAAGAAACCGCATGGCTAGCGGGAGCCGGTACGCAGTATTTT. Translated: CASSQETAWLAGAGTQYF. The V and J genes are TRBV4-3 and TRBJ2-3; 10 bases map to TRBD2. Germline CDR1 reads LGHNA; CDR2 reads YSLEER. The CDR3 has 18 amino acids. The J segment lost 8 bases and the V segment lost 0 bases, leaving 14 bases of the junction unmatched.

In its sample, this clonotype was seen a few times. The chain is built from TRBV10-3 and TRBJ2-1, with 7 positions matching TRBD1. V was clipped by 0 bases and J by 8 bases; unmatched bases: 7. Germline CDR1 is ENHRY and CDR2 is SYGVKD. This CDR3 is 15 amino acids long. CDR3 amino acids: CAISESRGPQYEQFF. Here the CDR3 DNA reads TGTGCCATCAGTGAGTCGAGGGGGCCGCAGTATGAGCAGTTCTTC.

At least ten counts were recorded for this clonotype. This chain uses TRBV5-1 with TRBJ2-2; D unclear. This CDR3 has 14 amino acids. Germline values: CDR1 SGHRS, CDR2 YFSETQ. V dropped 4 bases and J dropped 4 bases, with 11 bases sitting between them. The CDR3 protein is CASSVGPPTGELFF. The CDR3 DNA reads TGCGCCAGCAGCGTAGGGCCACCCACCGGGGAGCTGTTTTTT. The full variable domain, completed using reference TRBV5-1 and TRBJ2-2, is KAGVTQTPRYLIKTRGQQVTLSCSPISGHRSVSWYQQTPGQGLQFLFEYFSETQRNKGNFPGRFSGRQFSNSRSEMNVSTLELGDSALYLCASSVGPPTGELFFGEGSRLTVL.

This clonotype was observed many times. The chain recombines TRBV5-1 with TRBJ2-5, with D perhaps TRBD1 (5 bases). The CDR3 runs 16 residues. V was pared by 0 bases and J by 0 bases, with 12 bases between. Germline lookup yields CDR1 SGHRS and CDR2 YFSETQ. CDR3 protein: CASSLGAGAYQETQYF. DNA for the CDR3: TGCGCCAGCAGCTTGGGAGCTGGGGCGTACCAAGAGACCCAGTACTTC.

This clonotype was recorded many times. The chain has TRBV12-3 or TRBV12-4 and TRBJ1-1, with TRBD1 identical over 9 bases. This CDR3 contains 16 residues. With 4 bases clipped from V and 5 bases from J, the junction kept 11 bases outside the gene matches. In nucleotides, the CDR3 is TGTGCCAGCAGTTGGTCCCTACAGGGGGCGAGGACTGAAGCTTTCTTT. Translated: CASSWSLQGARTEAFF.

As concerns this clonotype: This clone may be a read error of a much larger clone one base away. The chain couples TRBV5-1 to TRBJ2-7; D could derive from TRBD1 or TRBD2 (5 bases each). CDR3 size: 14 residues. V was clipped by 4 bases and J by 8 bases, with 19 bases between them. Germline values: CDR1 SGHRS, CDR2 YFSETQ. The CDR3 reads CASSPGRPADQQYF. In DNA, the CDR3 is TGCGCCAGCAGCCCGGGACGGCCAGCAGACCAGCAGTACTTC.

This clonotype was observed at least ten times. V is TRBV20-1 and J is TRBJ1-6; D uncertain. V was trimmed by 5 bases and J by 10 bases, leaving 15 bases between them. There are 13 residues in the CDR3. CDR1 is DFQATT and CDR2 is SNEGSKA in the germline V gene (reference sequence). This CDR3 is CSAPGPPNSPLHF. The CDR3, as DNA: TGCAGTGCTCCCGGACCGCCGAACTCACCCCTCCACTTT.